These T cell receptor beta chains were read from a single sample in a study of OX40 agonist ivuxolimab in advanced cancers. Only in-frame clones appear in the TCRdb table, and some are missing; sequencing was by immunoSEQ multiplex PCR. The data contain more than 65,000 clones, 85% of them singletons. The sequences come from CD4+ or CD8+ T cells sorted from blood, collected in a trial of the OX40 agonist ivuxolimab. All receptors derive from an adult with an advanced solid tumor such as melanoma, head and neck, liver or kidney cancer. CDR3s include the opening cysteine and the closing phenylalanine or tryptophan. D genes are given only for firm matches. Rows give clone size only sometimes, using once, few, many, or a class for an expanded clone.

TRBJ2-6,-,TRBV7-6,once,CASSAGANVLTF,TGTGCCAGTAGTGCTGGGGCCAACGTCCTGACTTTC
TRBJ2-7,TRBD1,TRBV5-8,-,CASSPRTGSYEQYF,TGTGCCAGCAGCCCCAGGACAGGGTCCTACGAGCAGTACTTC
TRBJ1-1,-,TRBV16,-,CASSPAQVEAFF,TGTGCCAGCAGCCCCGCCCAGGTTGAAGCTTTCTTT
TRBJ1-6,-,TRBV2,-,CASTPRYNSPLHF,TGTGCCAGCACCCCGAGGTATAATTCACCCCTCCACTTT
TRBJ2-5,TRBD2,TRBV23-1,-,CASPDREGGLETQYF,TGCGCCAGCCCGGACCGGGAGGGCGGGCTAGAGACCCAGTACTTC
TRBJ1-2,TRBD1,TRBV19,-,CASRSGLGDRTNYGYTF,TGTGCCAGTCGATCGGGTTTGGGGGACAGAACTAACTATGGCTACACCTTC
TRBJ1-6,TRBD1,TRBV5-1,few,CASSSEGASGSPLHF,TGCGCCAGCAGCTCCGAGGGGGCTTCGGGTTCACCCCTCCACTTT
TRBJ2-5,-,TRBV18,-,CASSPPSVPQETQYF,TGTGCCAGCTCACCACCTAGCGTACCGCAAGAGACCCAGTACTTC
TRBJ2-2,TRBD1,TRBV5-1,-,CASSSDRGTGELFF,TGCGCCAGCAGCTCGGACAGGGGGACCGGGGAGCTGTTTTTT
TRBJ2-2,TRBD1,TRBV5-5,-,CASSSGTGGTGELFF,TGTGCCAGCAGCTCCGGGACAGGGGGCACCGGGGAGCTGTTTTTT
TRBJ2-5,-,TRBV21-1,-,CASSIVGCQETQYF,TGTGCCAGCAGCATTGTAGGGTGCCAAGAGACCCAGTACTTC
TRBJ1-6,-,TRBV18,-,CASSPNSRGGRSPLHF,TGTGCCAGCTCACCCAACTCGAGGGGAGGGAGGTCACCCCTCCACTTT
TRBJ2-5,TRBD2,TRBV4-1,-,CASSQGPTSGGASWPQYF,TGCGCCAGCAGCCAAGGACCGACTAGCGGGGGGGCCAGTTGGCCCCAGTACTTC
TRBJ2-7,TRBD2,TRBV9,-,CASSVGGSGRAGEQYF,TGTGCCAGCAGCGTAGGAGGGAGCGGGAGGGCCGGGGAGCAGTACTTC
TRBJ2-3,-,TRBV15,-,CATSRDNQGLDTDTQYF,TGTGCCACCAGCAGAGATAACCAGGGGCTAGACACAGATACGCAGTATTTT
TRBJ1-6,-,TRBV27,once,CASNEEGRIYNSPLHF,TGTGCCAGCAATGAGGAAGGACGTATTTATAATTCACCCCTCCACTTT
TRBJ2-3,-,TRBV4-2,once,CASSSELRWAIGDTQYF,TGTGCCAGCAGCTCGGAATTGAGATGGGCCATAGGGGATACGCAGTATTTT
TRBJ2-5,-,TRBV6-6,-,CASWRPQETQYF,TGTGCCAGCTGGAGGCCCCAGGAGACCCAGTACTTC
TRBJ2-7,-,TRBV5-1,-,CASSSAGYEQYF,TGCGCCAGCAGCTCAGCAGGGTACGAGCAGTACTTC
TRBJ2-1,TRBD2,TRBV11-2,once,CASSDTSGAYNEQFF,TGTGCCAGCAGCGATACTAGCGGGGCCTACAATGAGCAGTTCTTC
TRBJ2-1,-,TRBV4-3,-,CASSQDRGVGNNEQFF,TGCGCCAGCAGCCAAGACAGGGGAGTTGGGAACAATGAGCAGTTCTTC
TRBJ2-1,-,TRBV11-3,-,CASSLGHGNEQFF,TGTGCCAGCAGCTTGGGACACGGCAATGAGCAGTTCTTC
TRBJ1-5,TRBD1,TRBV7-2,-,CASSSGQGARQPQHF,TGTGCCAGCAGCTCCGGACAGGGGGCTCGCCAGCCCCAGCATTTT
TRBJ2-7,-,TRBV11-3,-,CASSFQGALEQYF,TGTGCCAGCAGCTTCCAGGGAGCCCTAGAGCAGTACTTC
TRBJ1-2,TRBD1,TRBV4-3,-,CASSQEAQGADGYTF,TGCGCCAGCAGCCAAGAAGCACAGGGGGCGGATGGCTACACCTTC
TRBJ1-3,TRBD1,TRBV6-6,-,CASSPGQASGNTIYF,TGTGCCAGCAGTCCGGGACAGGCCTCTGGAAACACCATATATTTT
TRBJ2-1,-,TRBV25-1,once,CASSGRGTLNEQFF,TGTGCCAGCAGTGGACGCGGGACACTCAATGAGCAGTTCTTC
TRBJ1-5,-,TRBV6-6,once,CASTTDNGNQPQHF,TGTGCCAGCACCACCGACAACGGCAATCAGCCCCAGCATTTT
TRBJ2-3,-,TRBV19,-,CASSIWGLGSDTQYF,TGTGCCAGTAGTATTTGGGGACTGGGATCAGATACGCAGTATTTT
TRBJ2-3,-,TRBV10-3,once,CAIRHRTDEEEYF,TGTGCCATCAGGCACAGGACTGACGAGGAGGAGTATTTT
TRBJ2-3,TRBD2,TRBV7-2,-,CASSPQVGGADTQYF,TGTGCCAGCAGCCCCCAAGTTGGGGGGGCAGATACGCAGTATTTT
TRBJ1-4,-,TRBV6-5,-,CASSYGQSNEKLFF,TGTGCCAGCAGTTACGGGCAAAGTAATGAAAAACTGTTTTTT
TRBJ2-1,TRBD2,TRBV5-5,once,CASSLVGTSGSSYNEQFF,TGTGCCAGCAGCTTGGTGGGGACTAGCGGGAGCTCCTACAATGAGCAGTTCTTC
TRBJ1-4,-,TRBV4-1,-,CASSPNPGKRGEKLFF,TGCGCCAGCAGCCCTAACCCAGGGAAGAGGGGAGAAAAACTGTTTTTT
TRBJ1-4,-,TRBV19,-,CASSASGVGWEKLFF,TGTGCCAGTAGTGCCTCAGGGGTAGGATGGGAAAAACTGTTTTTT
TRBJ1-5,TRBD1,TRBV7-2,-,CASSSQGGTNQPQHF,TGTGCCAGCAGCTCTCAGGGGGGCACCAATCAGCCCCAGCATTTT
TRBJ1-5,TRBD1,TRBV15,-,CATRDRDRQPQHF,TGTGCCACCCGGGACAGGGACCGTCAGCCCCAGCATTTT
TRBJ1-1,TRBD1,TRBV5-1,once,CASRGRTGMNTEAFF,TGCGCCAGCCGGGGTAGGACAGGCATGAACACTGAAGCTTTCTTT
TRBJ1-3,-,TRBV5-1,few,CASSSDPSSGNTIYF,TGCGCCAGCAGCTCCGACCCAAGCTCTGGAAACACCATATATTTT
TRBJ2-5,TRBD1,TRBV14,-,CARARPDRGFPWQETQYF,TGTGCCAGAGCTAGACCCGACAGGGGGTTTCCCTGGCAAGAGACCCAGTACTTC